The entry below gives a single T cell receptor (beta chain) sequence along with its context. The clone's antigen remains unknown. Base qualities are not recorded, but no much larger clone differs from it by a single base. These data come from a study of blood T cell repertoires in COVID-19 (dated by TCRdb to the early 2020s). For context, the study as a whole: For ImmuneRACE Cohort 3, a participant was defined as recovered based on two consecutive negative NP/OP PCR tests, clearance by a healthcare professional, or resolution of symptoms. Samples came from the ongoing ImmuneRACE study (first 160 participants) plus 1,254 subjects from 6 global collaborators. The prospective study material was composed of cDNA or gDNA derived from T cells, B-cell-depleted T cells, or PBMCs. The repertoires were made available in a free public database intended to serve as a resource for research on the immune response to SARS-CoV-2. Where HLA class I and class II types were available, the types were taken from metadata supplied by the sample provider, not from assay-based typing. Collaborator samples came from the United States, Italy and Spain and covered acute and convalescent phases of COVID-19. The dataset comprised deeply sampled blood TCRbeta repertoires from subjects exposed to, actively infected with, or recovered from COVID-19. Nearly every sample came with metadata listing a de-identified subject ID, COVID-19 status, age in years and sex. Overall results and qualifications from the work: The amount of clinical and demographic metadata varied by source and participant and was provided uncurated.

The immunoSEQ Assay, a bias-controlled multiplex PCR, was used to amplify TCRbeta CDR3 regions from genomic DNA. Per the authors' processing: Within the assay, amplification of reference gene primers was used to estimate how many nucleated cells each sample contained. To quantify the absolute abundance of each unique TCRbeta CDR3 rearrangement, sequence reads were collapsed and filtered. For each sample, productive Simpson clonality was calculated as the square root of Simpson's diversity index across productive rearrangements. TCRdb stores this immuneACCESS table with in-frame sequences only. Part of the clones is absent; in the studies checked, under half of the shortfall reflects unresolved V genes, and no reason is known for the rest. V and J calls and clone size are given by that table; D and trimming were obtained from the DNA. Across this sample there are under 300,000 clones, with about 88% seen only once. The ten largest account for 2% of the sample.

The CDR3 runs 15 amino acids, cysteine and phenylalanine included. Here the CDR3 DNA is all that survives: 45 bases in frame from base 1. In the prospective study, participants were about 18 to 89 years old, resided in 24 geographic areas of the United States, and were enrolled through a virtual design. In the prospective study, cohorts were assigned on the basis of participant-reported clinical history obtained from a screening survey and a study questionnaire. Mobile phlebotomists in the prospective study collected whole blood, serum and a nasopharyngeal or oropharyngeal swab from every participant. Over a roughly 2-month period, participants in the prospective study had the option of providing additional blood draws and questionnaires. Before DNA extraction, prospective study blood samples were shipped either frozen or at room temperature.

The source material was PBMCs or T cells enriched from blood (not recorded which). The clonotype was recovered from a woman in her sixties in a cohort exposed to, infected with or recovered from COVID-19 (not recorded which). The sequence joins TRBV12-1 to TRBJ1-1; the table's TRBD1 call for D was not verified on the DNA. TRBV12-1 corresponds to a pseudogene. The DNA sequence is as follows: TGTGCCAGCAGCTTTGTTGGCAGGGAAGGCACTGAAGCTTTCTTT. Translated, this is CASSFVGREGTEAFF.